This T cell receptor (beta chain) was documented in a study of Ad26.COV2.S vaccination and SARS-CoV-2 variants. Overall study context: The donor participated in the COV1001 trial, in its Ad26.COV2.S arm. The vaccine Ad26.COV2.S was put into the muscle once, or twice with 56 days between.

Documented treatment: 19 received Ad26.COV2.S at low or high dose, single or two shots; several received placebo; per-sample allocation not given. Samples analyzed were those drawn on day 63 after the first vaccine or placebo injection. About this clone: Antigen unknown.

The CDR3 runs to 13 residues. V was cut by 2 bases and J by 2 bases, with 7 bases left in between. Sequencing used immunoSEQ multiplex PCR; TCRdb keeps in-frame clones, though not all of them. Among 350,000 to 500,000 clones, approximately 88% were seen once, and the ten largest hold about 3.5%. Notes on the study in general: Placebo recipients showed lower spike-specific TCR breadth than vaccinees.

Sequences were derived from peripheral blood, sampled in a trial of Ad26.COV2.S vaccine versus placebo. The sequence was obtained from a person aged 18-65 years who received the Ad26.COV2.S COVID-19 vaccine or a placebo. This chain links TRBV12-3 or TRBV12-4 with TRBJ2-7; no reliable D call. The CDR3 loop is CASSLTTAYEQYF. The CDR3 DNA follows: TGTGCCAGCAGTTTAACCACTGCCTACGAGCAGTACTTC.